Listed here are 14 T cell receptor beta chains from one sample, sequenced in a study of cytomegalovirus exposure and HLA in healthy donors. The PCR employed 60 Vbeta primers together with 13 Jbeta primers. The table came from immunoSEQ multiplex PCR; TCRdb's copy has only in-frame clones and leaves some out. The data show some 140,000 clones, with under 80% seen just once and under 2.5% held by the top ten. Material: PBMCs. All receptors derive from a man aged 25-45 years in good health and CMV-seronegative.

The chain carries TRBV6-4 and TRBJ2-1, with D possibly matching TRBD1 (5 bases). There are 14 residues in the CDR3. Trimming removed 2 bases from V and 4 bases from J, with 9 bases in between. CDR1 is MRHNA and CDR2 is SNTAGT in the germline V gene. CDR3 DNA: TGTGCCAGCAGTGACGGGGCGGAATACAATGAGCAGTTCTTC. As protein: CASSDGAEYNEQFF.

The J gene is TRBJ2-5, the V gene TRBV5-4; 7 positions agree with TRBD2. The germline gives CDR1 SGHNT, CDR2 YYREEE (reference sequence). This CDR3 contains 14 residues. The V and J ends lost 0 bases and 5 bases, in that order; junction bases with no gene match: 4. In DNA, the CDR3 is TGTGCCAGCAGCTTGGGGACTAGGGGCGAGACCCAGTACTTC. Translated: CASSLGTRGETQYF.

V and J are TRBV5-1 and TRBJ2-3; TRBD2 agrees at 7 bases. Per the germline V gene, CDR1 is SGHRS and CDR2 is YFSETQ. The CDR3 is made up of 15 amino acids. J lost 0 bases, V lost 2 bases, and 3 bases had no gene match. The CDR3 nucleotides read TGCGCCAGCAGCTTAACGGGGGGTAGCACAGATACGCAGTATTTT. The encoded protein is CASSLTGGSTDTQYF.

V and J are TRBV29-1 and TRBJ1-1, with D tentatively TRBD1 (6 bases). The V and J ends lost 7 bases and 6 bases respectively, with 12 bases between them. The CDR3 loop spans 11 amino acids. Germline V gene lookup returns CDR1 SQVTM and CDR2 ANQGSEA. The CDR3 sequence: CSGRDTSEAFF. The CDR3 DNA sequence: TGCAGCGGCCGGGACACATCTGAAGCTTTCTTT. The entire variable domain, with the rest obtained from reference TRBV29-1 and TRBJ1-1, is as follows: SAVISQKPSRDICQRGTSLTIQCQVDSQVTMMFWYRQQPGQSLTLIATANQGSEATYESGFVIDKFPISRPNLTFSTLTVSNMSPEDSSIYLCSGRDTSEAFFGQGTRLTVV.

This chain uses TRBV6-1 with TRBJ1-1; D uncertain. Looked up from germline, CDR1 is MNHNS and CDR2 is SASEGT. CDR3 length equals 14 residues. With 7 bases removed from V and 1 base from J, the gap between germline ends came to 13 bases. The CDR3 loop reads CASMTLTANTEAFF. The CDR3 DNA follows: TGTGCCAGCATGACCTTAACAGCGAACACTGAAGCTTTCTTT.

As for this clone: One end of the junction varies from germline; a read error may be responsible. The chain is built from TRBV28 and TRBJ1-5; 9 positions match TRBD1. The germline V gene encodes CDR1 MDHEN and CDR2 SYDVKM. The CDR3 totals 17 residues. For the CDR3, the DNA is TGTGCCAGCAGCACCAGGGGGGACAGGGCATTGGGTCAGCCCCAGAATTTT. Protein sequence: CASSTRGDRALGQPQNF.

This clone was counted a single time. The gene calls are TRBV14 and TRBJ1-5; 10 bases are a match to TRBD1. Germline-derived CDR1 and CDR2 are SGHDN and FVKESK. The CDR3 extends over 20 amino acids. Trimming cost V 4 bases and J 5 bases; bases outside gene matches: 20. The DNA of the CDR3 is TGTGCCAGCAGCCGCTTCTCGGCGGGACAGGGGCGAAGGGTAGATCAGCCCCAGCATTTT. Encoded protein: CASSRFSAGQGRRVDQPQHF.

The chain uses TRBV6-1 and TRBJ1-5, with a weak D call TRBD1 (6 bases). The CDR3 consists of 14 residues. The V gene lost 7 bases and the J gene lost 9 bases, with 19 bases spanning the gap. The germline V gene has CDR1 MNHNS and CDR2 SASEGT. CDR3 DNA sequence: TGTGCCAGCAATATACAGGGTAAATCGGGGCCCCAGCATTTT. Its translation is CASNIQGKSGPQHF.

In DNA, the CDR3 is TGTGCCAGCAGCTCAGGGACAGGGGACTACAATGAGCAGTTCTTC. It is translated as CASSSGTGDYNEQFF. J is TRBJ2-1 and V is TRBV5-6; 10 bases are a match to TRBD1. CDR1 and CDR2 from the germline V gene are SGHDT and YYEEEE. Trimming removed 3 bases from V and 3 bases from J; junction bases left unmatched: 3. The CDR3 totals 15 residues.

This clone appeared a few times. The J gene is TRBJ2-2, the V gene TRBV28; TRBD1 agrees at 10 bases. The CDR3 is 15 amino acids. The junction had 5 bases not matched to a gene; V was cut back by 8 bases and J by 2 bases. CDR1 and CDR2 (germline): MDHEN, SYDVKM. The CDR3, as DNA: TGTGCCAGCGGAGACAGGGGGCTAAACACCGGGGAGCTGTTTTTT. Translated: CASGDRGLNTGELFF.

This clone has more than one count but fewer than ten. The chain uses TRBV4-3 and TRBJ1-1; possibly TRBD1 for D (5 bases). The CDR3 runs 14 residues. With 4 bases removed from V and 5 bases from J, the gap between germline ends came to 14 bases. Per germline, CDR1 LGHNA and CDR2 YSLEER. The CDR3 nucleotides are TGCGCCAGCAGCCCTTCGGCCGGGGGAACTGAAGCTTTCTTT. It specifies CASSPSAGGTEAFF.

The CDR3 is CASSPDSVGEQYF. The CDR3 DNA follows: TGTGCCAGCAGCCCCGACAGTGTTGGGGAGCAGTACTTC. The J gene is TRBJ2-7, the V gene TRBV9; a possible D gene is TRBD1 (5 bases). Trimming took 4 bases from V and 7 from J, leaving 15 bases between them. Per germline, CDR1 SGDLS and CDR2 YYNGEE. The CDR3 consists of 13 residues.

Here the CDR3 reads CASSLSGGGQPQHF. The CDR3, as DNA: TGTGCCAGCAGCTTATCAGGGGGAGGTCAGCCCCAGCATTTT. V and J are TRBV7-8 and TRBJ1-5; 7 bases align to TRBD1. Germline trimming cut 2 bases from V and 6 bases from J; bases unmatched to any gene: 4. CDR3 length: 14 amino acids. The germline gives CDR1 SGHVS, CDR2 FQNEAQ. Looking up the rest from reference TRBV7-8 and TRBJ1-5 gives the full variable domain: GAGVSQSPRYKVAKRGQDVALRCDPISGHVSLFWYQQALGQGPEFLTYFQNEAQLDKSGLPSDRFFAERPEGSVSTLKIQRTQQEDSAVYLCASSLSGGGQPQHFGDGTRLSIL.

The V and J genes are TRBV18 and TRBJ2-1, with 10 positions matching TRBD1. Germline V gives CDR1 KGHSH, CDR2 LQKENI. CDR3 size: 16 residues. V gave up 0 bases and J gave up 3 bases; unmatched junction bases: 2. The CDR3 coding sequence is TGTGCCAGCTCACCACCGGGACAGGGGTACTACAATGAGCAGTTCTTC. This sequence encodes CASSPPGQGYYNEQFF. Full variable domain (remainder filled in from reference TRBV18 and TRBJ2-1): NAGVMQNPRHLVRRRGQEARLRCSPMKGHSHVYWYRQLPEEGLKFMVYLQKENIIDESGMPKERFSAEFPKEGPSILRIQQVVRGDSAAYFCASSPPGQGYYNEQFFGPGTRLTVL.